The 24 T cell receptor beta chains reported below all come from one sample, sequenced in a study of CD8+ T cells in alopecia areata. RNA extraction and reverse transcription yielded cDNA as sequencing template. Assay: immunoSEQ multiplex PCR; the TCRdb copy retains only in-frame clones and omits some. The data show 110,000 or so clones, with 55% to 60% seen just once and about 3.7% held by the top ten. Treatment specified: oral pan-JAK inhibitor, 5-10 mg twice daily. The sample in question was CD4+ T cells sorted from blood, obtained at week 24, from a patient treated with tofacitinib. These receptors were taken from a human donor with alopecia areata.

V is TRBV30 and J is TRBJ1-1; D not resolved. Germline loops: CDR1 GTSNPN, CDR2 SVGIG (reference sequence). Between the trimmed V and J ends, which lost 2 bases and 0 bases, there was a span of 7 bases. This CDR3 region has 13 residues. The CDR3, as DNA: TGTGCCTGGAGTACAGTCATGAACACTGAAGCTTTCTTT. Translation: CAWSTVMNTEAFF.

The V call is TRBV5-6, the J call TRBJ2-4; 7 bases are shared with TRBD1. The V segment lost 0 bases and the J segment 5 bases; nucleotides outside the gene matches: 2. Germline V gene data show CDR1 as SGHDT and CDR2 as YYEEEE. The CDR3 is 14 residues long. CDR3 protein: CASSLVGQQNIQYF. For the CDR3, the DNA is TGTGCCAGCAGCTTGGTGGGACAGCAAAACATTCAGTACTTC.

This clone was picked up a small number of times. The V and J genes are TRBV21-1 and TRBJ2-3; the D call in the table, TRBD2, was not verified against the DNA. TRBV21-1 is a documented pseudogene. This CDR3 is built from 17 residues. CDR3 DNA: TGTGCCAGCAGCAATACGGGACTAGAAACCTTCACAGATACGCAGTATTTT. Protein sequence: CASSNTGLETFTDTQYF.

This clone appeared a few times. In nucleotides, the CDR3 is TGCGCCAGCAGCTTGTATACGGGGGACTTCTCCTACGAGCAGTACTTC. It yields the protein CASSLYTGDFSYEQYF. V is TRBV5-1 and J is TRBJ2-7; TRBD2 might be the D (6 bases). CDR1 SGHRS and CDR2 YFSETQ come from the germline V gene. V lost 1 base, J lost 0 bases, and 14 bases lay in between. The CDR3 has 16 amino acids.

CDR3 amino acids: CASSPFQNTEAFF. For the CDR3, the DNA is TGTGCCAGCAGCCCATTCCAAAACACTGAAGCTTTCTTT. The V gene is TRBV7-2, the J gene TRBJ1-1, with D unresolved. The germline gives CDR1 SGHTA, CDR2 FQGNSA. This CDR3 is 13 amino acids long. V shed 5 bases and J shed 2 bases, with 9 bases lying between them.

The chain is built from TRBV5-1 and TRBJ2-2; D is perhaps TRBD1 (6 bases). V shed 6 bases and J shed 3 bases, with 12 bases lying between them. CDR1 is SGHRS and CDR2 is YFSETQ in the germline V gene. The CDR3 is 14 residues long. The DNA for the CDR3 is TGCGCCAGCAAGACAGGACCTCACACCGGGGAGCTGTTTTTT. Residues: CASKTGPHTGELFF.

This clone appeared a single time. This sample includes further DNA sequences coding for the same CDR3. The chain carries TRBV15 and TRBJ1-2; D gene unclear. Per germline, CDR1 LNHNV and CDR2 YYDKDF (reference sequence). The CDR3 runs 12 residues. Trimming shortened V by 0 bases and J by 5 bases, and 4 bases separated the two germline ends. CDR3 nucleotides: TGTGCCACCAGCAGAGATTCGTATGGCTACACCTTC. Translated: CATSRDSYGYTF. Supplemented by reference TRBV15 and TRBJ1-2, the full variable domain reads DAMVIQNPRYQVTQFGKPVTLSCSQTLNHNVMYWYQQKSSQAPKLLFHYYDKDFNNEADTPDNFQSRRPNTSFCFLDIRSPGLGDTAMYLCATSRDSYGYTFGSGTRLTVV.

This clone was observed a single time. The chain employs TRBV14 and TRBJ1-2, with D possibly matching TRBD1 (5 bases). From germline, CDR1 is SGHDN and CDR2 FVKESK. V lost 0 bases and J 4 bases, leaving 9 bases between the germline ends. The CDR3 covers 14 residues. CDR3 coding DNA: TGTGCCAGCAGCCAAGATCCCGGGGGCTATGGCTACACCTTC. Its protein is CASSQDPGGYGYTF.

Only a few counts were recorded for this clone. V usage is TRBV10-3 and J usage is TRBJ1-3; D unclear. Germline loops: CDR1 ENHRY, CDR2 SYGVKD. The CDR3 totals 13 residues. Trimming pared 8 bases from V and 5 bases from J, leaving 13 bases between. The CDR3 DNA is TGTGCCATCCGCCCCCCGACGAGAAACACCATATATTTT. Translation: CAIRPPTRNTIYF.

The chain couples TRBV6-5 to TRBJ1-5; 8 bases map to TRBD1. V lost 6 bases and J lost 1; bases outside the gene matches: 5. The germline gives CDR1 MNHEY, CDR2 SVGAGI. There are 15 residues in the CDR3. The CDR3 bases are TGTGCCAGCAGATTGACAGGGGTCAGCAATCAGCCCCAGCATTTT. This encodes CASRLTGVSNQPQHF.

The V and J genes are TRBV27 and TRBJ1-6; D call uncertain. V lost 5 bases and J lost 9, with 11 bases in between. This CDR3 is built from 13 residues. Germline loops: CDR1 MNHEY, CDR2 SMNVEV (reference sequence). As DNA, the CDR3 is TGTGCCAGCAGTGTACGACGGGTTTCACCCCTCCACTTT. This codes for CASSVRRVSPLHF.

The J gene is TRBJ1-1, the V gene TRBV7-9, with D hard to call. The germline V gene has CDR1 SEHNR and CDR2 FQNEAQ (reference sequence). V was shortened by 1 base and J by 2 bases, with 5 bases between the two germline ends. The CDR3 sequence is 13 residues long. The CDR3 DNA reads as TGTGCCAGCAGCTTAGAAGCTAACACTGAAGCTTTCTTT. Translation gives CASSLEANTEAFF.

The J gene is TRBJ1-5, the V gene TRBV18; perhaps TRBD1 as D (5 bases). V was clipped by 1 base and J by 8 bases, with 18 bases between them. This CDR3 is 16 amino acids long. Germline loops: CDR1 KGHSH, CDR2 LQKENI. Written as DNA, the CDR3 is TGTGCCAGCTCACCACGGGTGACAGCGACTGGCGAGCCCCAGCATTTT. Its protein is CASSPRVTATGEPQHF.

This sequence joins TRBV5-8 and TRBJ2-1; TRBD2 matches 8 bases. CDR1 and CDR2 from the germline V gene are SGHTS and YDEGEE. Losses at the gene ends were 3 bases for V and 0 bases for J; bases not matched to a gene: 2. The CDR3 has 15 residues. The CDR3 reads CASSYSGASYNEQFF. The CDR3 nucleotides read TGTGCCAGCAGCTATAGCGGGGCCTCCTACAATGAGCAGTTCTTC.

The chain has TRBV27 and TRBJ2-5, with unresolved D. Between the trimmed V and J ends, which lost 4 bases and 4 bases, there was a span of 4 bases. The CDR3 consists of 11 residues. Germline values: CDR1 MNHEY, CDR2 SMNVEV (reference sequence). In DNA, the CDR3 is TGTGCCAGCAGTTCTAGAGAGACCCAGTACTTC. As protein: CASSSRETQYF.

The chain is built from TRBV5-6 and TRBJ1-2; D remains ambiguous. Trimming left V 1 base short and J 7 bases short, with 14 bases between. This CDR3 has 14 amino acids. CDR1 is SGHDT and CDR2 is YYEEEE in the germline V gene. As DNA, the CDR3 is TGTGCCAGCAGCTTGATAGCAGCCAGTGGTGGCTACACCTTC. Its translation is CASSLIAASGGYTF. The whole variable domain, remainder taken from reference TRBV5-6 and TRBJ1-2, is DAGVTQSPTHLIKTRGQQVTLRCSPKSGHDTVSWYQQALGQGPQFIFQYYEEEERQRGNFPDRFSGHQFPNYSSELNVNALLLGDSALYLCASSLIAASGGYTFGSGTRLTVV.

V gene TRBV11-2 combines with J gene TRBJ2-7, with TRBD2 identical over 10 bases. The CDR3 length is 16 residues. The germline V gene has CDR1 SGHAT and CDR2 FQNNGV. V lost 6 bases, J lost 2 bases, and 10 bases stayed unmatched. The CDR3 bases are TGTGCCAGCAGGTCTCCGTGGACTAGCGGCCCCTACGAGCAGTACTTC. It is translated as CASRSPWTSGPYEQYF.

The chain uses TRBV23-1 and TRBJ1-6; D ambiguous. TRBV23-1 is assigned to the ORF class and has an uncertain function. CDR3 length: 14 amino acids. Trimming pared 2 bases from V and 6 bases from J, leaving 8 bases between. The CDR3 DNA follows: TGCGCCAGCAGTCAAAAAGTTTTTAATTCACCCCTCCACTTT. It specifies CASSQKVFNSPLHF.

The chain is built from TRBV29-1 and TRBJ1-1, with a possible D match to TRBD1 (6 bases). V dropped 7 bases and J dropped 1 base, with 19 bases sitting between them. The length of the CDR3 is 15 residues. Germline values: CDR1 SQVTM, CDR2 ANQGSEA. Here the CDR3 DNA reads TGCAGCGCTCCAAGAAGGGGGACGGAGAACACTGAAGCTTTCTTT. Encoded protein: CSAPRRGTENTEAFF.

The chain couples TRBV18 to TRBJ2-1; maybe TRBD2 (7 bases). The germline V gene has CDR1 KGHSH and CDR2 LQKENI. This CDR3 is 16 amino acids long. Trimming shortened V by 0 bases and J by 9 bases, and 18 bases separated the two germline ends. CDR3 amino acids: CASSPPSGGPMGEQFF. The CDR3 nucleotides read TGTGCCAGCTCACCACCGTCCGGGGGGCCTATGGGTGAGCAGTTCTTC.

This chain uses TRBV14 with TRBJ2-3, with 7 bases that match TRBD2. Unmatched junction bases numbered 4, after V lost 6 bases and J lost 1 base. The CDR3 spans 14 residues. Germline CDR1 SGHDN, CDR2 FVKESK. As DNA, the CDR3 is TGTGCCAGCAGAAACAGCGGGGGCACAGATACGCAGTATTTT. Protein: CASRNSGGTDTQYF.

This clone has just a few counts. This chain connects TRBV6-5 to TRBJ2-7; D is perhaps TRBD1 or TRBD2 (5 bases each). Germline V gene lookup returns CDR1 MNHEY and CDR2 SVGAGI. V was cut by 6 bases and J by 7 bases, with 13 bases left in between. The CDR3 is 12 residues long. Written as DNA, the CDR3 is TGTGCCAGCAGCAAAGGGGAGAGGGAGCAGTACTTC. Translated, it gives CASSKGEREQYF.

The CDR3 nucleotides read TGCAGCGCAAAAGCTACCGGGACAGCTCCCTACGAGCAGTACTTC. This encodes CSAKATGTAPYEQYF. The J gene is TRBJ2-7, the V gene TRBV29-1, with TRBD1 matching 7 bases. Looked up from germline, CDR1 is SQVTM and CDR2 is ANQGSEA. This CDR3 contains 15 residues. J gave up 2 bases and V 7 bases, and 14 bases lay outside the gene matches.

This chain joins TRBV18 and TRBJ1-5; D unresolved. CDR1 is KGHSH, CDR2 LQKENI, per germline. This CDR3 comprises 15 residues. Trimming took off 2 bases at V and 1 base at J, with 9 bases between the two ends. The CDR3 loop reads CASSPVGPSNQPQHF. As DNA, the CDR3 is TGTGCCAGCTCACCAGTGGGTCCAAGCAATCAGCCCCAGCATTTT. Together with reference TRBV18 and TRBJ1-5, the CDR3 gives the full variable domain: NAGVMQNPRHLVRRRGQEARLRCSPMKGHSHVYWYRQLPEEGLKFMVYLQKENIIDESGMPKERFSAEFPKEGPSILRIQQVVRGDSAAYFCASSPVGPSNQPQHFGDGTRLSIL.